Shown below are 9 T cell receptor beta chains from a single sample sequenced in a study of glioma-infiltrating T cells. TCR alpha and beta CDR3 regions were amplified from RNA using iRepertoire nested multiplex PCR. MiXCR, run by TCRdb on the multiplex PCR reads, gives a single entry per CDR3 protein. The sample lists approximately 190,000 distinct CDR3 sequences; 25% to 35% were seen once. Sequenced input: glioma tissue, nonneoplastic brain tissue, or PBMCs (not recorded which). The source is a human donor with low-grade glioma or glioblastoma, undergoing nonglioma brain surgery, or in good health (not recorded which).

This chain joins TRBV4-1 and TRBJ2-7, with D perhaps being TRBD1 or TRBD2 (5 bases each). Germline V CDR1 and CDR2: MGHRA, YSYEKL. This CDR3 is 16 amino acids long. Trimming cost V 0 bases and J 7 bases, with 19 bases left between them. This chain's CDR3 is CASSQDPGKGFDEQYF. DNA for the CDR3: TGCGCCAGCAGCCAAGATCCGGGAAAGGGGTTCGATGAGCAGTACTTC.

There are many counts of this clonotype. The rearrangement uses TRBV4-3 and TRBJ2-7; no clear D. CDR1 and CDR2 (germline): LGHNA, YSLEER. The CDR3 covers 13 residues. The V end lost 1 base, the J end lost 5 bases, and 9 bases lay between the germline ends. The CDR3 nucleotides are TGCGCCAGCAGCCAAGGTAGAGGAGACGAGCAGTACTTC. This codes for CASSQGRGDEQYF.

This clonotype was seen a handful of times. The rearrangement links TRBV5-4 to TRBJ2-7; D unresolved. Deletions cut 2 bases from V and 7 bases from J, with 13 bases between. The CDR3 has 13 residues. Germline CDR1 SGHNT, CDR2 YYREEE (reference sequence). The CDR3 nucleotides are TGTGCCAGCAGCTTCAGTGGGTCGGAAGAGCAGTACTTC. Translating gives CASSFSGSEEQYF.

This clonotype was counted at least ten times. The chain uses TRBV19 and TRBJ2-3; D may be TRBD2 (5 bases). Germline lookup yields CDR1 LNHDA and CDR2 SQIVND (reference sequence). V lost 3 bases and J lost 4, with 8 bases in between. This CDR3 is 13 amino acids long. CDR3 region: CASSIEGADTQYF. The CDR3 DNA follows: TGTGCCAGTAGTATCGAGGGAGCAGATACGCAGTATTTT.

Remarks on this clonotype: The DNA is omitted, as the CDR3 cannot be located on it reliably, and the CDR3 follows TCRdb's listing. The chain couples TRBV6-1 to TRBJ1-2; the listed D gene, TRBD1, was not tested against the DNA. The V gene's germline CDR1 is MNHNS and CDR2 SASEGT. The CDR3 adds up to 19 amino acids, both ends counted. The CDR3 sequence is CASSFYICSASQDRAGYTF.

This clonotype appeared a few times. The chain uses TRBV9 and TRBJ1-2; 10 nucleotides agree with TRBD1. Germline CDR1 and CDR2: SGDLS and YYNGEE. Trimming took 0 bases from V and 11 from J; bases not matched to a gene: 4. This CDR3 has 13 amino acids. The CDR3: CASSVETGGPYTF. CDR3 bases: TGTGCCAGCAGCGTAGAGACAGGGGGCCCTTACACCTTC. Full variable domain (remainder filled in from reference TRBV9 and TRBJ1-2): DSGVTQTPKHLITATGQRVTLRCSPRSGDLSVYWYQQSLDQGLQFLIQYYNGEERAKGNILERFSAQQFPDLHSELNLSSLELGDSALYFCASSVETGGPYTFGSGTRLTVV.

A word on this clonotype: A single base separates this from a much larger clone, so it may be a read error. J is TRBJ1-3 and V is TRBV28; no definite D call. Germline CDR1 MDHEN, CDR2 SYDVKM. The CDR3 is made up of 18 amino acids. DNA of the CDR3: TGTGCCAGCAGTTTATCCTCTCCGGGCTTCGACTCTGGAAGCACCATATATTTT. This sequence encodes CASSLSSPGFDSGSTIYF.

This clonotype was counted many times. The V and J genes are TRBV20-1 and TRBJ1-3; no firm D call. Germline V gene lookup returns CDR1 DFQATT and CDR2 SNEGSKA (reference sequence). V was cut by 6 bases and J by 0 bases, with 9 bases left in between. This CDR3 spans 13 amino acids. The CDR3 reads CSAMYSSGNTIYF. CDR3 nucleotide sequence: TGCAGTGCCATGTATAGCTCTGGAAACACCATATATTTT.

This clonotype was seen many times. The J gene is TRBJ2-1, the V gene TRBV4-2; tentative D call: TRBD2 (6 bases). The CDR3 sequence is 15 residues long. CDR1 is LGHNA and CDR2 is YNFKEQ in the germline V gene. V dropped 3 bases and J dropped 5 bases, with 14 bases sitting between them. The CDR3 spells CASSQAWEENNEQFF. The DNA of the CDR3 is TGTGCCAGCAGCCAGGCCTGGGAGGAAAACAATGAGCAGTTCTTC.